Each of the 21 T cell receptor beta chains below was sequenced from the same sample in a study of tumor-infiltrating lymphocytes in primary liver carcinoma. Out of unsorted whole blood came the blood RNA, and germline DNA was extracted as well. The authors made TCR beta cDNA from around 500 ng total RNA with a constant-region primer. Amplification in three nested multiplex PCR rounds with slightly modified ARM-PCR gave rise to TCR beta libraries. It was with TRBV1-TRBV30 forward primers and a C-beta reverse primer that the first two PCR rounds were run, at about 9 cycles each. A single record per CDR3 protein comes from TCRdb applying MiXCR to the multiplex PCR reads. The data show 150,000 to 200,000 distinct CDR3 sequences, 65% seen once. The sequenced sample was peripheral blood. These receptors were obtained from a woman aged 55-69 years with primary liver carcinoma and hepatitis B virus infection.

This clonotype turned up a few times. The chain couples TRBV7-8 to TRBJ2-7; weak D call: TRBD1 (5 bases). V was clipped by 1 base and J by 3 bases, with 10 bases between them. The germline V gene has CDR1 SGHVS and CDR2 FQNEAQ. The CDR3 loop spans 14 amino acids. CDR3 sequence (DNA): TGTGCCAGCAGCTTAGTCAGCCAGGGCTACGAGCAGTACTTC. It specifies CASSLVSQGYEQYF.

Remarks on this clonotype: Given a much more abundant clone one base away, this may be a read error. This CDR3 reads CASSPSRTSNEQFF. The DNA of the CDR3 is TGTGCCAGCAGCCCCAGTCGGACAAGCAATGAGCAGTTCTTC. The V call is TRBV13, the J call TRBJ2-1; TRBD1 might be the D (5 bases). V was cut by 5 bases and J by 6 bases, with 14 bases left in between. Germline V gene data show CDR1 as PRHDT and CDR2 as FYEKMQ (reference sequence). The CDR3 has 14 residues.

J is TRBJ2-1 and V is TRBV5-1; 11 bases are a match to TRBD2. Trimming removed 3 bases from V and 7 bases from J; junction bases left unmatched: 9. Germline V CDR1 and CDR2: SGHRS, YFSETQ. The CDR3 sequence is 16 residues long. CDR3 protein: CASSSLTSGTLNEQFF. The CDR3 bases are TGCGCCAGCAGCTCGCTGACTAGCGGGACCTTAAATGAGCAGTTCTTC.

Here the CDR3 reads CASSFGQGNSPLHF. In nucleotides, the CDR3 is TGCGCCAGCAGCTTTGGACAGGGAAATTCACCCCTCCACTTT. The chain links TRBV5-1 to TRBJ1-6; 8 positions match TRBD1. Germline CDR1 and CDR2: SGHRS and YFSETQ. The CDR3 totals 14 residues. V gave up 2 bases and J gave up 7 bases; unmatched junction bases: 2. Together with reference TRBV5-1 and TRBJ1-6, the CDR3 gives the full variable domain: KAGVTQTPRYLIKTRGQQVTLSCSPISGHRSVSWYQQTPGQGLQFLFEYFSETQRNKGNFPGRFSGRQFSNSRSEMNVSTLELGDSALYLCASSFGQGNSPLHFGNGTRLTVT.

About this clonotype itself: A clone one base away is much larger, so this may be a read error. The CDR3 does not close with the conserved phenylalanine or tryptophan, likely indicating a read error. The chain uses TRBV12-3 or TRBV12-4 and TRBJ1-2; D gene ambiguous. The V and J ends lost 6 bases and 7 bases respectively, with 6 bases between them. The CDR3 is 10 amino acids. The CDR3 loop is CASRLSGYTS. The DNA for the CDR3 is TGTGCCAGCAGACTGTCTGGCTACACCTCC.

There are a few counts of this clonotype. The chain couples TRBV30 to TRBJ1-5; no clear D. The germline CDR1 and CDR2 sequences are GTSNPN and SVGIG (reference sequence). The CDR3 has 16 amino acids. V lost 1 base and J lost 2, with 15 bases in between. The CDR3 sequence is CAWSGFTPVGNQPQHF. The CDR3 bases are TGTGCCTGGAGTGGCTTCACTCCGGTGGGCAATCAGCCCCAGCATTTT.

Notes on this clonotype: A much more abundant neighbour one base away suggests this may be a read error. This chain connects TRBV30 to TRBJ2-1, with D perhaps TRBD2 (6 bases). The CDR3 is 14 amino acids. Germline V gene data show CDR1 as GTSNPN and CDR2 as SVGIG (reference sequence). V was cut by 7 bases and J by 7 bases, with 20 bases left in between. CDR3 amino acids: CAYTNGSLWNEQFF. The CDR3, as DNA: TGTGCCTACACTAACGGGAGTTTGTGGAATGAGCAGTTCTTC.

On this clonotype itself: One end of the junction fails to match germline, which may point to a read error. The J gene is TRBJ2-7, the V gene TRBV11-2, with TRBD2 matching over 7 bases. The germline gives CDR1 SGHAT, CDR2 FQNNGV. The CDR3 is 14 residues long. CDR3 bases: TGTGTCAGCAGCTTAAGCGGGGTGACCTACGAGCAGTACTTT. Protein product: CVSSLSGVTYEQYF.

The table lists this clonotype with many counts. The V gene is TRBV6-1, the J gene TRBJ2-7; D gene ambiguous. CDR3 size: 11 residues. Germline values: CDR1 MNHNS, CDR2 SASEGT. Between the trimmed V and J ends, which lost 6 bases and 7 bases, there was a span of 10 bases. CDR3 amino acids: CASSAYMEQYF. CDR3 sequence (DNA): TGTGCCAGCAGCGCCTACATGGAGCAGTACTTC.

A remark on this clonotype: Being one base from a much bigger clone, this may be a read error. The rearrangement uses TRBV6-5 and TRBJ2-2, with D perhaps matching TRBD1 or TRBD2 (5 bases each). Germline CDR1 MNHEY, CDR2 SVGAGI. CDR3 length: 15 residues. The CDR3 spells CASNYSWDNTGELFF. Written as DNA, the CDR3 is TGTGCCAGCAATTACTCGTGGGACAACACCGGGGAGCTGTTTTTT.

This chain uses TRBV28 with TRBJ1-5, with TRBD1 matching over 7 bases. The CDR3 runs to 15 residues. Germline trimming cut 6 bases from V and 3 bases from J; bases unmatched to any gene: 8. Per the germline V gene, CDR1 is MDHEN and CDR2 is SYDVKM. The chain's CDR3 is CASSPRTGTNQPQHF. DNA of the CDR3: TGTGCCAGCAGCCCCCGGACAGGAACCAATCAGCCCCAGCATTTT.

A remark on this clonotype: No conserved phenylalanine or tryptophan ends this CDR3, so it is likely a read error. V and J are TRBV11-3 and TRBJ1-1; perhaps TRBD1 as D (6 bases). The CDR3 is 13 amino acids. Trimming took 5 bases from V and 8 from J, leaving 15 bases between them. Germline values: CDR1 SGHNT, CDR2 YENEEA. The CDR3 sequence is CASSIITGTEAFY. DNA for the CDR3: TGTGCCAGCAGCATCATAACAGGGACCGAAGCTTTCTAT.

This clonotype was recorded many times. This chain joins TRBV6-1 and TRBJ1-2; D is uncertain. The CDR3 has 13 residues. CDR1 MNHNS and CDR2 SASEGT come from the germline V gene. Trimming took off 10 bases at V and 6 bases at J, with 18 bases between the two ends. The CDR3 DNA sequence: TGTGCCACCTCCGGGTCTTCTGGGCATGGCTACACCTTC. Translating it yields CATSGSSGHGYTF.

V is TRBV28 and J is TRBJ2-7, with TRBD2 as a possible D gene (6 bases). Per germline, CDR1 MDHEN and CDR2 SYDVKM. V was trimmed by 4 bases and J by 6 bases, leaving 19 bases between them. This CDR3 has 15 residues. CDR3 in amino acids: CASSSSALIFCEQYF. Written as DNA, the CDR3 is TGTGCCAGCAGTTCTAGCGCCTTAATTTTCTGCGAGCAGTACTTC.

The V gene is TRBV6-1, the J gene TRBJ2-1; TRBD2 might be the D (6 bases). The germline V gene encodes CDR1 MNHNS and CDR2 SASEGT. Trimming removed 5 bases at V and 10 bases at J, with 18 bases between. The CDR3 is 14 residues long. CDR3 protein: CASSRETRVGEQFF. CDR3 in DNA: TGTGCCAGCAGTCGGGAGACTAGGGTAGGCGAGCAGTTCTTC.

About this clonotype: As the CDR3 is not closed by the conserved phenylalanine or tryptophan, this likely results from a read error. The chain has TRBV6-6 and TRBJ2-7, with 7 positions matching TRBD1. The length of the CDR3 is 13 residues. The V and J ends lost 5 bases and 3 bases, in that order; junction bases with no gene match: 4. The germline V gene has CDR1 MNHNY and CDR2 SVGAGI (reference sequence). CDR3 protein: CASSPNRGYEQYL. In nucleotides, the CDR3 is TGTGCCAGCAGTCCGAACAGGGGCTACGAGCAGTACTTA.

Of note for this clonotype: At one end the junction does not follow the germline gene, possibly because of a read error. The chain has TRBV11-2 and TRBJ2-5, with D possibly matching TRBD2 (6 bases). The CDR3 contains 15 residues. The germline gives CDR1 SGHAT, CDR2 FQNNGV. CDR3 residues: CGSSPGGSRGETQYF. The DNA of the CDR3 is TGTGGCAGCAGCCCTGGAGGGAGTAGAGGGGAGACCCAGTATTTC.

As concerns this clonotype: A much larger clone lies a single base off, so this may be a read error. CDR3 sequence reads: CASCLSTIAGGKGNEQFF. CDR3 DNA sequence: TGTGCCAGCTGCCTCAGTACCATAGCGGGAGGTAAGGGGAATGAGCAGTTCTTC. The chain has TRBV5-4 and TRBJ2-1; 10 nucleotides line up with TRBD2. J lost 7 bases, V lost 7 bases, and 20 bases had no gene match. The CDR3 totals 18 residues. Germline loops: CDR1 SGHNT, CDR2 YYREEE (reference sequence).

This clonotype was counted only a few times. The chain employs TRBV28 and TRBJ2-1; a weak D match, TRBD2 (7 bases). The V gene lost 7 bases and the J gene lost 8 bases, with 21 bases spanning the gap. CDR3 length: 15 residues. Germline V gene sequence: CDR1 MDHEN, CDR2 SYDVKM. This CDR3 is CASTDGVRGRDEQFF. CDR3 nucleotides: TGTGCCAGCACCGATGGTGTGAGGGGGAGGGATGAGCAGTTCTTC.

A note on this clonotype: This CDR3 is missing its conserved last phenylalanine or tryptophan, likely due to a read error. The chain links TRBV6-1 to TRBJ1-1; maybe TRBD1 (5 bases). This CDR3 has 17 residues. Germline CDR1 MNHNS, CDR2 SASEGT. The germline V and J ends were trimmed by 1 base and 1 base, with 16 bases remaining between them. CDR3 bases: TGTGCCAGCAGTGAAGACCCCAGGGCTGTGAGGAACACTGAAGCTTTCATT. Its protein is CASSEDPRAVRNTEAFI.

The chain has TRBV29-1 and TRBJ1-2; 7 bases are shared with TRBD1. This CDR3 is 15 amino acids long. Germline V gene sequence: CDR1 SQVTM, CDR2 ANQGSEA. The CDR3: CSTWDSGQPNYGYTF. CDR3 DNA sequence: TGCAGTACGTGGGACTCGGGACAGCCAAACTATGGCTACACCTTC.